The next 18 T cell receptor beta chains were all read from a single sample in a study of response to subunit inactivated influenza vaccine listed by TCRdb under 2018. Libraries were constructed by RT-PCR. TCRdb shows the sequencer as Illumina HiSeq 2500. TCRdb passed the public sequencing reads through fastp at Q25 and MiXCR, retaining productive beta sequences. All rows with the same CDR3 protein become a single entry with the most common DNA and genes. This sample comprises roughly 710,000 distinct CDR3 sequences, roughly 15% of them detected only once. About 7.6% of the sample is in the top ten clones. The sample here was PBMCs from blood, taken approximately 15 days before vaccination. The receptors were sampled from a man over 45 who received an inactivated influenza vaccine. Donor details come from another sample of the same person, matched by shared clones.

The chain joins TRBV20-1 to TRBJ2-7, with 7 bases lining up with TRBD2. The V segment lost 0 bases and the J segment 2 bases; nucleotides outside the gene matches: 7. CDR3 length equals 15 residues. Germline lookup yields CDR1 DFQATT and CDR2 SNEGSKA (reference sequence). The CDR3 region has the DNA TGCAGTGCTAGAGATCGGGTGGGAGGGCCCTACGAGCAGTACTTC. It encodes CSARDRVGGPYEQYF.

The table lists this clonotype with a few counts. V is TRBV2 and J is TRBJ2-7; TRBD1 matches 12 bases. Germline V gives CDR1 SNHLY, CDR2 FYNNEI. This CDR3 has 16 residues. Trimming took 5 bases from V and 6 from J; bases not matched to a gene: 11. The CDR3 DNA is TGTGCCAGCAGTCTTCATTCCGGGACAGGGGGCGGCGAGCAGTACTTC. Encoded protein: CASSLHSGTGGGEQYF.

Notes on this clonotype: The junction does not match germline at one end; this may be a read error. The J gene is TRBJ2-7, the V gene TRBV28; 8 positions match TRBD2. This CDR3 has 13 residues. CDR1 and CDR2 from the germline V gene are MDHEN and SYDVKM. This CDR3 is CASLSGTTYEQCF. The DNA for the CDR3 is TGTGCCAGCCTTAGCGGGACCACCTACGAGCAGTGCTTC.

This clonotype turned up a few times. J is TRBJ1-5 and V is TRBV12-3 or TRBV12-4; 7 bases match TRBD1. The CDR3 has 13 amino acids. Trimming cost V 5 bases and J 9 bases; bases outside gene matches: 7. The chain's CDR3 is CASSPEGQMPQHF. The CDR3 coding sequence is TGTGCCAGCAGTCCCGAGGGACAGATGCCCCAGCATTTT.

This clonotype has ten or more counts. The V gene is TRBV4-1, the J gene TRBJ2-1, with D possibly matching TRBD1 (6 bases). The CDR3 consists of 15 residues. Trimming left V 0 bases short and J 2 bases short, with 8 bases between. Germline CDR1 is MGHRA and CDR2 is YSYEKL. In DNA form, the CDR3 reads TGCGCCAGCAGCCAAGATGGGGGCCCCTACAATGAGCAGTTCTTC. Encoded protein: CASSQDGGPYNEQFF.

V gene TRBV5-1 combines with J gene TRBJ1-1; maybe TRBD1 (5 bases). The CDR3 has 13 amino acids. The V end lost 3 bases, the J end lost 6 bases, and 12 bases lay between the germline ends. Germline V gene lookup returns CDR1 SGHRS and CDR2 YFSETQ. The CDR3 DNA is TGCGCCAGCAGCTACCCGGGGGTGGCTGAAGCTTTCTTT. Translated: CASSYPGVAEAFF. Looking up the rest from reference TRBV5-1 and TRBJ1-1 gives the full variable domain: KAGVTQTPRYLIKTRGQQVTLSCSPISGHRSVSWYQQTPGQGLQFLFEYFSETQRNKGNFPGRFSGRQFSNSRSEMNVSTLELGDSALYLCASSYPGVAEAFFGQGTRLTVV.

This clonotype has a handful of counts. The J gene is TRBJ2-7, the V gene TRBV2; 10 bases align to TRBD2. Germline V CDR1 and CDR2: SNHLY, FYNNEI. Trimming took 7 bases from V and 1 from J; bases not matched to a gene: 7. The CDR3 extends over 15 amino acids. CDR3 in amino acids: CASTLGLARSYEQYF. CDR3 sequence (DNA): TGTGCCAGCACCCTGGGACTAGCGAGATCCTACGAGCAGTACTTC. The full variable domain, its missing parts supplied by reference TRBV2 and TRBJ2-7, is EPEVTQTPSHQVTQMGQEVILRCVPISNHLYFYWYRQILGQKVEFLVSFYNNEISEKSEIFDDQFSVERPDGSNFTLKIRSTKLEDSAMYFCASTLGLARSYEQYFGPGTRLTVT.

This clonotype was detected only a few times. V gene TRBV7-2 combines with J gene TRBJ2-3, with D possibly being TRBD1 (6 bases). V was shortened by 5 bases and J by 4 bases, with 16 bases between the two germline ends. This CDR3 has 15 amino acids. Germline CDR1 is SGHTA and CDR2 is FQGNSA. The CDR3 spells CASSHRTARADTQYF. DNA for the CDR3: TGTGCCAGCAGCCACCGGACAGCAAGGGCAGATACGCAGTATTTT.

The chain employs TRBV20-1 and TRBJ2-1; 7 bases map to TRBD2. Unmatched junction bases numbered 8, after V lost 0 bases and J lost 6 bases. The CDR3 has 15 residues. Germline-derived CDR1 and CDR2 are DFQATT and SNEGSKA (reference sequence). CDR3 in DNA: TGCAGTGCTAGAGATGGGGCGGGAGTTGTCAATGAGCAGTTCTTC. Amino acid sequence: CSARDGAGVVNEQFF.

At least ten counts were recorded for this clonotype. The rearrangement joins TRBV7-2 to TRBJ2-5, with D possibly being TRBD1 or TRBD2 (5 bases each). The V and J ends lost 2 bases and 5 bases respectively, with 9 bases between them. The CDR3 sequence is 13 residues long. CDR1 is SGHTA and CDR2 is FQGNSA in the germline V gene. DNA for the CDR3: TGTGCCAGCAGCTTACGAGGGGTGGAGACCCAGTACTTC. Encoded protein: CASSLRGVETQYF.

This sequence joins TRBV4-3 and TRBJ2-1; 13 bases align to TRBD2. The CDR3 spans 19 residues. V trimming: 0 bases; J trimming: 1 base; junction bases outside the gene matches: 6. Per germline, CDR1 LGHNA and CDR2 YSLEER. The CDR3 nucleotides read TGCGCCAGCAGCCAAGAACTAGCGGGGGGGTTCTATTCCTACAATGAGCAGTTCTTC. Its protein product is CASSQELAGGFYSYNEQFF.

V and J are TRBV12-3 or TRBV12-4 and TRBJ2-1; D is unresolved. This CDR3 is 14 amino acids long. Trimming left V 1 base short and J 4 bases short, with 8 bases between. In nucleotides, the CDR3 is TGTGCCAGCAGTTTAGGGGCTAAATACAATGAGCAGTTCTTC. As protein: CASSLGAKYNEQFF.

J is TRBJ2-7 and V is TRBV27, with D possibly being TRBD1 (6 bases). Looked up from germline, CDR1 is MNHEY and CDR2 is SMNVEV (reference sequence). The V and J ends lost 8 bases and 5 bases respectively, with 22 bases between them. The CDR3 runs to 15 residues. The DNA for the CDR3 is TGTGCCAGCGGTCCCCAGGGGCCCCATCTGGACGAGCAGTACTTC. This gives the protein CASGPQGPHLDEQYF.

This clonotype was seen only a few times. The rearrangement links TRBV4-1 to TRBJ1-2, with D tentatively TRBD1 (5 bases). The CDR3 has 15 residues. CDR1 and CDR2 (germline): MGHRA, YSYEKL. Trimming removed 4 bases from V and 7 bases from J, with 19 bases in between. The CDR3 here is CASSLNSGAVSGYTF. DNA of the CDR3: TGCGCCAGCAGCCTAAACTCCGGGGCGGTGAGTGGCTACACCTTC.

J is TRBJ1-2 and V is TRBV5-1; D is ambiguous. This CDR3 has 14 residues. V lost 0 bases and J lost 3, with 9 bases in between. Germline V lookup: CDR1 SGHRS, CDR2 YFSETQ. This CDR3 is CASSLAKRDYGYTF. CDR3 in DNA: TGCGCCAGCAGCTTGGCCAAACGGGACTATGGCTACACCTTC.

This clonotype appeared a few times. The gene calls are TRBV10-3 and TRBJ2-3; maybe TRBD2 (6 bases). V gave up 6 bases and J gave up 0 bases, with 7 bases separating them. This CDR3 has 13 amino acids. Looked up from germline, CDR1 is ENHRY and CDR2 is SYGVKD. CDR3 amino acids: CAIRGTSTDTQYF. CDR3 DNA sequence: TGTGCCATCAGAGGGACTAGCACAGATACGCAGTATTTT.

The CDR3 region is CASSLGYTSVRNEQFF. The CDR3 nucleotides read TGTGCCAGCAGCTTAGGATACACTAGCGTACGCAATGAGCAGTTCTTC. J is TRBJ2-1 and V is TRBV7-9; the match to TRBD2 covers 7 bases. This CDR3 spans 16 amino acids. V lost 1 base, J lost 6 bases, and 9 bases stayed unmatched. Germline V gene lookup returns CDR1 SEHNR and CDR2 FQNEAQ (reference sequence). The variable domain in full, with the rest retrieved from reference TRBV7-9 and TRBJ2-1, is DTGVSQNPRHKITKRGQNVTFRCDPISEHNRLYWYRQTLGQGPEFLTYFQNEAQLEKSRLLSDRFSAERPKGSFSTLEIQRTEQGDSAMYLCASSLGYTSVRNEQFFGPGTRLTVL.

V usage is TRBV7-9 and J usage is TRBJ2-7; D remains ambiguous. Per the germline V gene, CDR1 is SEHNR and CDR2 is FQNEAQ (reference sequence). V lost 4 bases and J 2 bases, leaving 15 bases between the germline ends. The CDR3 consists of 15 residues. CDR3 DNA sequence: TGTGCCAGCAGCTCGGACGGATCGACTCCCTACGAGCAGTACTTC. Its protein product is CASSSDGSTPYEQYF.